This TCR beta chain was identified in a study of cytomegalovirus exposure and HLA in healthy donors. V shed 4 bases and J 10 bases; nucleotides not matched to a gene: 5. Germline-derived CDR1 and CDR2 are MRHNA and SNTAGT. The CDR3 is 13 residues long. General observations from the study: Productive rates of about 87% or about 30% were seen for most TCR beta V segments in an earlier analysis.

13 Jbeta primers and 60 Vbeta primers were used for the PCR. Original methodology: Later analysis identified approximately 80 million unique TCR beta chains, roughly 11 million shared. This table comes from immunoSEQ multiplex PCR, and its TCRdb copy is limited to in-frame clones, with some not included. Clone size and the V and J calls come from that table; the DNA yielded D and trimming. The sample holds approximately 190,000 clones, 65% to 85% seen once. Turning to this clone: The antigen is not known.

This sequence joins TRBV6-4 and TRBJ1-1; 11 bases map to TRBD1. The material sequenced was PBMCs. This receptor was identified in a boy between 2 and 10 years old in good health and CMV-seronegative. CDR3 loop: CASSADRGQGAFF. For the CDR3, the DNA is TGTGCCAGCAGTGCGGACAGGGGGCAGGGAGCTTTCTTT.